This TCR beta chain was captured by sequencing in a study of technical replicates of blood from several donors. Here immunoSEQ multiplex PCR was the method, and the copy in TCRdb shows in-frame clones only, minus some. Of 60,000 to 90,000 clones in the sample, around 97% were seen once. The CDR3 runs to 14 residues. The germline V gene encodes CDR1 LGHNA and CDR2 YSLEER. Losses at the gene ends were 2 bases for V and 6 bases for J; bases not matched to a gene: 4. The specimen sequenced was T cells isolated from PBMCs. This receptor was taken from a human donor in good health. This chain links TRBV4-3 with TRBJ1-5; 7 nucleotides line up with TRBD1. CDR3 sequence (DNA): TGCGCCAGCAGCCAAATTACAGGGGTTCAGCCCCAGCATTTT. Its protein product is CASSQITGVQPQHF.